A selection of T cell receptor beta chains follows, all from one sample in a study of molecular identifiers for immune sequencing clone quantification. TCRdb re-analysed the PCR reads in MiXCR, keeping a single row per CDR3 protein. This table holds about 100,000 distinct CDR3 sequences, around 33% found once. Sequenced: naive CD8+ T cells from blood, with Jurkat cell RNA spiked in. The source is a human donor in good health. Some libraries in this study had Jurkat cell RNA spiked in. Both conserved end residues are part of each CDR3. The D gene is left open where the match is weak. Clone size is stated in some rows and not others, as once, few, many or a class when expanded.

V gene	J gene	D gene	clone size	CDR3 protein	CDR3 DNA
TRBV6-2/TRBV6-3	TRBJ2-5	TRBD1	many	CASSFTGGTETQYF	TGTGCCAGCAGTTTTACAGGGGGTACAGAGACCCAGTACTTC
TRBV11-2	TRBJ2-7	-	once	CASSLGGWSSYEQYF	TGTGCCAGCAGCTTAGGCGGGTGGAGCTCCTACGAGCAGTACTTC
TRBV5-3	TRBJ2-7	-	-	CASSLAEYPSYEQYF	TGTGCCAGCAGCTTGGCCGAGTATCCGTCCTACGAGCAGTACTTC
TRBV5-4	TRBJ2-3	TRBD2	few	CASRLLLAGGTDTQYF	TGTGCCAGCAGGCTCCTGCTAGCGGGGGGCACAGATACGCAGTATTTT
TRBV4-3	TRBJ2-5	TRBD2	many	CASSLLRDYEGGETQYF	TGCGCCAGCAGCCTACTCCGGGACTACGAGGGAGGGGAGACCCAGTACTTC
TRBV20-1	TRBJ2-7	TRBD1	few	CSADQTGDTREQYF	TGCAGTGCGGATCAGACAGGGGACACACGCGAGCAGTACTTC
TRBV7-8	TRBJ2-5	TRBD2	many	CASSTRLAAQETQYF	TGTGCCAGCAGCACACGGCTAGCGGCCCAAGAGACCCAGTACTTC
TRBV20-1	TRBJ2-2	-	-	CSAERGSDGELFF	TGCAGTGCCGAGAGGGGCTCAGACGGGGAGCTGTTTTTT
TRBV27	TRBJ1-1	-	-	CASSLYGGTEAFF	TGTGCCAGCAGTTTATATGGGGGTACTGAAGCTTTCTTT
TRBV2	TRBJ2-1	-	-	CASSVYDRTYNEQFF	TGTGCCAGCAGTGTCTACGACAGAACCTACAATGAGCAGTTCTTC
TRBV6-6	TRBJ1-3	-	-	CASSYEGDLVDTIYF	TGTGCCAGCAGTTACGAAGGGGATCTGGTCGACACCATATATTTT
TRBV29-1	TRBJ2-1	-	many	CSAGPYNEQFF	TGCAGCGCAGGTCCCTACAATGAGCAGTTCTTC
TRBV13	TRBJ2-5	TRBD2	once	CASSSLGLAPLQETQNF	TGTGCCAGCAGCTCCCTTGGACTAGCGCCCCTCCAAGAGACCCAGAACTTC
TRBV15	TRBJ2-3	-	-	CATSEGGLNQPQYF	TGTGCCACCAGTGAGGGGGGTTTGAATCAGCCCCAGTATTTT
TRBV27	TRBJ2-1	-	-	CASSQPRTSYNEQCF	TGTGCCAGCAGTCAGCCGAGGACCTCCTACAATGAGCAGTGCTTC
TRBV11-2	TRBJ2-7	TRBD2	few	CASSSTGGYEQYF	TGTGCCAGCAGCTCCACGGGGGGCTACGAGCAGTACTTC
TRBV6-6	TRBJ2-7	TRBD2	few	CASSYSRGGTYEQYF	TGTGCCAGCAGTTACTCGCGGGGGGGGACCTACGAGCAGTACTTC
TRBV2	TRBJ2-3	TRBD2	few	CASILEAGVTDTQYF	TGTGCCAGCATACTTGAGGCGGGAGTCACAGATACGCAGTATTTT
TRBV20-1	TRBJ1-3	-	-	CSAGGLRDNGNTIYF	TGCAGTGCTGGAGGCCTCCGGGACAATGGAAACACCATATATTTT
TRBV9	TRBJ2-3	-	-	CASSVVERGHTQYF	TGTGCCAGCAGCGTAGTGGAGAGAGGGCATACGCAGTATTTT
TRBV12-3/TRBV12-4	TRBJ2-1	-	few	CASSWTTPYNEQFF	TGTGCCAGCAGTTGGACAACCCCTTACAATGAGCAGTTCTTC
TRBV6-1	TRBJ2-7	-	-	CASSDGGYSYEQYF	TGTGCCAGCAGTGACGGGGGCTACTCCTACGAGCAGTACTTC
TRBV9	TRBJ2-7	-	few	CASSALGGAPYEQYF	TGTGCCAGCAGCGCTTTAGGCGGAGCCCCCTACGAGCAGTACTTC
TRBV13	TRBJ2-2	TRBD2	few	CASSPAGGPGTGELFF	TGTGCCAGCAGCCCGGCGGGAGGGCCGGGTACCGGGGAGCTGTTTTTT
TRBV5-4	TRBJ2-7	-	many	CASSDGTEQYF	TGTGCCAGCAGCGACGGGACTGAGCAGTACTTC
TRBV11-2	TRBJ2-1	-	many	CASSLRGEQFF	TGTGCCAGCAGCTTGAGGGGAGAGCAGTTCTTC
TRBV5-1	TRBJ2-2	-	-	CASSGIIQGNTGELFF	TGCGCCAGCAGCGGAATTATACAGGGTAACACCGGGGAGCTGTTTTTT
TRBV28	TRBJ2-6	-	many	CASSLWSGTGANVLTF	TGTGCCAGCAGTCTATGGAGTGGTACTGGGGCCAACGTCCTGACTTTC
TRBV6-2/TRBV6-3	TRBJ1-5	TRBD1	-	CASGQGASQPQHF	TGTGCCAGTGGACAGGGGGCAAGCCAGCCCCAGCATTTT